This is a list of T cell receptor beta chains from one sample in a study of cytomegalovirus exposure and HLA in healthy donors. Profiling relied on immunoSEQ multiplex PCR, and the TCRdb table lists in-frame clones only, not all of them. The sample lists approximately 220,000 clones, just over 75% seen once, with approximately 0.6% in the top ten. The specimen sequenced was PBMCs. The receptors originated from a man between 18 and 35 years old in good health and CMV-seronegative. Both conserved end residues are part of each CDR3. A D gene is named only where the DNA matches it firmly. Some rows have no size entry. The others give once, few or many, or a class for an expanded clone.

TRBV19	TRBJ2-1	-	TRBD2	CASSTLAGGSVTYNEQFF	TGTGCCAGTAGTACCCTAGCGGGAGGTAGCGTGACCTACAATGAGCAGTTCTTC
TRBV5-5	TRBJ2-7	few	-	CASSLAGAIGSYEQYF	TGTGCCAGCAGCTTGGCCGGAGCAATCGGGTCCTACGAGCAGTACTTC
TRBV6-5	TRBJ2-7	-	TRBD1	CSTGGAPYEQYF	TGTTCGACAGGGGGGGCCCCCTACGAGCAGTACTTC
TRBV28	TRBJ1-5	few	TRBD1	CASTPGTGIRQPQHF	TGTGCCAGCACCCCCGGGACAGGGATACGTCAGCCCCAGCATTTT
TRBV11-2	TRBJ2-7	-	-	CASSPTTGNLDKQYF	TGTGCCAGCAGCCCAACCACGGGTAATTTGGACAAGCAGTACTTC
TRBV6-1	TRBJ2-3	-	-	CAIGVLDTDTQYF	TGTGCCATAGGGGTGTTGGACACAGATACGCAGTATTTT
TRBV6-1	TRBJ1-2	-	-	CASRGTGGANLGYTF	TGTGCCAGCAGAGGGACCGGGGGGGCTAATCTTGGCTACACCTTC
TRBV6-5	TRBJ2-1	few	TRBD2	CASSYSGTSGADEQFF	TGTGCCAGCAGTTACTCTGGAACTAGCGGTGCCGATGAGCAGTTCTTC
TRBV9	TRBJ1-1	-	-	CASSPVGSGGITEAFF	TGTGCCAGCAGCCCCGTCGGCTCCGGCGGTATCACTGAAGCTTTCTTT
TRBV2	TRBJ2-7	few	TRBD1	CASRRTGNEQYF	TGTGCCAGCAGGCGGACAGGGAACGAGCAGTACTTC
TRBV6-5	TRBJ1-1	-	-	CASSYSGSGGRTEAFF	TGTGCCAGCAGTTACTCGGGGTCTGGGGGCCGGACTGAAGCTTTCTTT
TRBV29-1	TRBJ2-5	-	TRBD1	CTGTGGAGSQETQYF	TGCACCGGGACAGGGGGCGCCGGTAGTCAAGAGACCCAGTACTTC
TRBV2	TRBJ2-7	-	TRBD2	CASRGGPDEQYF	TGTGCCAGCCGGGGAGGGCCCGACGAGCAGTACTTC
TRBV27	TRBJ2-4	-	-	CASSVRGLAKNIQYF	TGTGCCAGCAGTGTCCGAGGGTTAGCCAAAAACATTCAGTACTTC
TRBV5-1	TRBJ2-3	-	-	CASSPSPSTDTQYF	TGCGCCAGCAGTCCCTCCCCTAGCACAGATACGCAGTATTTT
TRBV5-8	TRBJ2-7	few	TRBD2	CASNSGLAAYEQYF	TGTGCCAGCAACTCCGGACTAGCGGCCTACGAGCAGTACTTC
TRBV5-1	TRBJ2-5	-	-	CASLRTDQETQYF	TGCGCCAGCCTCCGTACAGACCAAGAGACCCAGTACTTC
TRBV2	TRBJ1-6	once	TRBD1	CASTGTVDSPLHF	TGTGCCAGTACCGGGACAGTTGATTCACCCCTCCACTTT
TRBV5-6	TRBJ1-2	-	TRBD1	CASSFPPGQGARYGYTF	TGTGCCAGCAGCTTCCCACCGGGACAGGGGGCGAGGTATGGCTACACCTTC
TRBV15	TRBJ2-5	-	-	CATSRDRGLETQYF	TGTGCCACCAGCAGAGACAGGGGCCTTGAGACCCAGTACTTC
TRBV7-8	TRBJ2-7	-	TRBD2	CASSLSPASGISYEQYF	TGTGCCAGCAGCTTATCCCCGGCTAGCGGGATCTCCTACGAGCAGTACTTC
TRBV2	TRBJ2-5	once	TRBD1	CASRRTGSPQETQYF	TGTGCCAGCAGGCGGACAGGGAGCCCCCAAGAGACCCAGTACTTC